The text below deals with one TCR beta chain. As yet, its antigen is unknown. Investigators prepared the TCR beta libraries by applying iRepertoire HTBI primers and Arm-PCR of CDR3 regions. A single record per CDR3 protein comes from TCRdb applying MiXCR to the multiplex PCR reads. The sample contains about 470,000 distinct CDR3 sequences, roughly 21% of which appear only once. The sample's time point: persistent/refractory GD, antithyroid drugs over 5 years with positive TRAb. There was RNA extracted from PBMCs, and the TCR library was made from it. The V end was cut by 4 bases, the J end by 7 bases, with 11 bases between. The V gene's germline CDR1 is MGHRA and CDR2 YSYEKL. The CDR3 spans 12 residues. This sample was included in a study of regulatory T cells in long-lasting Graves disease. Study-level points and caveats: Repertoires from persistent disease leaned toward TRBV28, TRBJ1-2 and TRBJ2-5. Patients whose Graves' disease persisted exhibited lower TCR diversity than those newly diagnosed.

The receptor was isolated from a female donor with Graves disease. The material sequenced was peripheral blood mononuclear cells (PBMCs), taken when the disease was refractory, from a patient treated with antithyroid drugs. The rearrangement joins TRBV4-1 to TRBJ2-7; D gene uncertain. The CDR3 loop reads CASSLPLGEQYF. The CDR3, as DNA: TGCGCCAGCAGCCTTCCCCTTGGGGAGCAGTACTTC.